The subject of this entry is one T cell receptor beta chain. What it binds is not known. The entry originates in a study of graft-versus-host responses after intestinal transplantation. At the level of the study: Anti-thymocyte globulin induction preceded about three years of tacrolimus and steroid maintenance in all recipients. General study findings and limits: Early post-transplant declines in HvG were associated with peak levels of circulating GvH clones. Present in recipient marrow, GvH clones included some that appeared first in ileum or blood.

The CDR3 loop spans 15 amino acids. Per the germline V gene, CDR1 is SGHAT and CDR2 is FQNNGV. The V end lost 1 base, the J end lost 1 base, and 10 bases lay between the germline ends. Clones were read by immunoSEQ multiplex PCR, and TCRdb kept only the in-frame ones, dropping some. This table has about 93,000 clones, roughly 80% appearing once. This sequence joins TRBV11-2 and TRBJ2-5; no definite D call. The sequencing here drew on unstimulated CD4+ T cells sorted from spleen or lymph node cells, taken before intestinal transplant. This receptor was taken from a human donor who received an intestinal transplant. CDR3 DNA: TGTGCCAGCAGCTTAGGTTTGGCCTTCCAAGAGACCCAGTACTTC. Residues: CASSLGLAFQETQYF.